This T cell receptor beta chain was captured by sequencing in a study of post-analysis software for immune sequencing data. CDR1 and CDR2 from the germline V gene are MGHDK and SYGVNS. The CDR3 is 11 residues long. Points from the study as a whole: The five TRBV segments detected at higher frequency in patients than in controls included TRBV5-6, TRBV5-1 and TRBV20-1.

Prepared libraries of TCR beta cDNA carried unique molecular identifiers. TCRdb re-called the PCR reads with MiXCR, one entry per CDR3 protein. This repertoire shows some 690,000 distinct CDR3 sequences, roughly 27% found once; its top ten account for 0.56%. As for this clonotype: The antigen is unknown.

This chain links TRBV25-1 with TRBJ2-7; D is ambiguous. TRBJ2-5 explains the end of the DNA better; the J call may be wrong. The clonotype originates from a girl under 18 with multiple sclerosis. The sequenced material came from blood. CDR3 coding DNA: TGTGCCAGTTACCATCGGGAGACCCAGTACTTC. Its protein product is CASYHRETQYF.